Listed below are T cell receptor beta chains from one sample, sequenced in a study of Ad26.COV2.S vaccination and SARS-CoV-2 variants. Measured with immunoSEQ multiplex PCR; TCRdb has only the in-frame clones, and not every one. The sample lists 410,000 or so clones, 90% occurring once. The source was peripheral blood, collected in a trial of Ad26.COV2.S vaccine versus placebo. The receptors were gathered from a person aged 18-60 years who received the Ad26.COV2.S COVID-19 vaccine or a placebo. Each CDR3 is given with its conserved first and last residue. The D gene is left open where the match is weak.

CDR3 length: 14; V gene: TRBV10-2; J gene: TRBJ2-7; D gene: -; CDR3 protein: CASSESAHRYEQYF
CDR3 length: 16; V gene: TRBV7-2; J gene: TRBJ2-1; D gene: TRBD1; CDR3 protein: CASSARTGSSYNEQFF
CDR3 length: 16; V gene: TRBV28; J gene: TRBJ1-4; D gene: -; CDR3 protein: CASRPLGTSDFEKLFF
CDR3 length: 13; V gene: TRBV7-9; J gene: TRBJ2-1; D gene: -; CDR3 protein: CASSYSLDNEQFF
CDR3 length: 12; V gene: TRBV28; J gene: TRBJ2-1; D gene: -; CDR3 protein: CASSQNRNEQFF
CDR3 length: 14; V gene: TRBV6-2/TRBV6-3; J gene: TRBJ2-7; D gene: -; CDR3 protein: CASSWTVPTYEQYF
CDR3 length: 16; V gene: TRBV4-2; J gene: TRBJ2-7; D gene: -; CDR3 protein: CASSQWSSAKTYEQYF
CDR3 length: 18; V gene: TRBV5-8; J gene: TRBJ2-7; D gene: TRBD2; CDR3 protein: CASSLSRLAGGLSYEQYF
CDR3 length: 13; V gene: TRBV19; J gene: TRBJ1-2; D gene: -; CDR3 protein: CASRTLVPYGYTF
CDR3 length: 13; V gene: TRBV30; J gene: TRBJ2-7; D gene: TRBD1; CDR3 protein: CACSRDRDHEQYF
CDR3 length: 14; V gene: TRBV4-3; J gene: TRBJ1-2; D gene: -; CDR3 protein: CASSQDPGDYGYTF
CDR3 length: 16; V gene: TRBV6-8; J gene: TRBJ2-1; D gene: -; CDR3 protein: CASSYHKGLTYNEQFF
CDR3 length: 15; V gene: TRBV7-2; J gene: TRBJ2-1; D gene: -; CDR3 protein: CASSLAGPRYNEQFF
CDR3 length: 15; V gene: TRBV23-1; J gene: TRBJ1-5; D gene: -; CDR3 protein: CASSLIGQYNQPQHF
CDR3 length: 16; V gene: TRBV10-3; J gene: TRBJ2-7; D gene: -; CDR3 protein: CAISATGPASKDEQYF
CDR3 length: 16; V gene: TRBV18; J gene: TRBJ1-4; D gene: TRBD1; CDR3 protein: CASSPSTRQGGEKLFF
CDR3 length: 12; V gene: TRBV5-4; J gene: TRBJ2-7; D gene: -; CDR3 protein: CASSLGLNEQYF
CDR3 length: 16; V gene: TRBV11-2; J gene: TRBJ2-7; D gene: -; CDR3 protein: CASSLDFIGSSYEQYF
CDR3 length: 13; V gene: TRBV2; J gene: TRBJ2-2; D gene: -; CDR3 protein: CASSVGITGELFF
CDR3 length: 18; V gene: TRBV19; J gene: TRBJ1-5; D gene: -; CDR3 protein: CASSPDAWDLTNNQPQHF
CDR3 length: 15; V gene: TRBV9; J gene: TRBJ1-5; D gene: -; CDR3 protein: CASSADGEINQPQHF
CDR3 length: 14; V gene: TRBV3-1/TRBV3-2; J gene: TRBJ1-3; D gene: -; CDR3 protein: CASSQDGLGNTIYF
CDR3 length: 13; V gene: TRBV28; J gene: TRBJ2-3; D gene: -; CDR3 protein: CASMNPGVGTQYF
CDR3 length: 14; V gene: TRBV10-3; J gene: TRBJ2-7; D gene: TRBD2; CDR3 protein: CAIKTSGSSYEQYF
CDR3 length: 11; V gene: TRBV29-1; J gene: TRBJ1-2; D gene: -; CDR3 protein: CSFRANYGYTF
CDR3 length: 13; V gene: TRBV4-1; J gene: TRBJ1-1; D gene: -; CDR3 protein: CASRSVMNTEAFF
CDR3 length: 13; V gene: TRBV6-2/TRBV6-3; J gene: TRBJ2-7; D gene: -; CDR3 protein: CASSYAWAYEQYF
CDR3 length: 20; V gene: TRBV7-6; J gene: TRBJ2-5; D gene: -; CDR3 protein: CASNPGGSRREPLYQETQYF
CDR3 length: 14; V gene: TRBV6-1; J gene: TRBJ2-3; D gene: TRBD2; CDR3 protein: CASSEGLAPDTQYF
CDR3 length: 14; V gene: TRBV3-1/TRBV3-2; J gene: TRBJ1-1; D gene: -; CDR3 protein: CASSHLRGGSEAFF
CDR3 length: 18; V gene: TRBV5-5; J gene: TRBJ1-3; D gene: -; CDR3 protein: CASSLANSVEQIGNTIYF
CDR3 length: 15; V gene: TRBV7-9; J gene: TRBJ1-3; D gene: -; CDR3 protein: CASSPTGLSGNTIYF
CDR3 length: 16; V gene: TRBV19; J gene: TRBJ2-2; D gene: -; CDR3 protein: CASRFPYSSGAGELFF
CDR3 length: 11; V gene: TRBV20-1; J gene: TRBJ1-1; D gene: -; CDR3 protein: CSAYFYTEAFF
CDR3 length: 15; V gene: TRBV30; J gene: TRBJ1-6; D gene: -; CDR3 protein: CAWTPGRASNSPLHF
CDR3 length: 13; V gene: TRBV12-3/TRBV12-4; J gene: TRBJ2-1; D gene: -; CDR3 protein: CASSSAPANEQFF
CDR3 length: 14; V gene: TRBV7-2; J gene: TRBJ2-7; D gene: -; CDR3 protein: CASSLDTYSYEQYF
CDR3 length: 12; V gene: TRBV5-8; J gene: TRBJ1-2; D gene: -; CDR3 protein: CASGLRADGYTF
CDR3 length: 13; V gene: TRBV9; J gene: TRBJ2-1; D gene: TRBD2; CDR3 protein: CASSLGLVNEQFF
CDR3 length: 14; V gene: TRBV6-5; J gene: TRBJ2-2; D gene: -; CDR3 protein: CASSRRSNTGELFF
CDR3 length: 14; V gene: TRBV25-1; J gene: TRBJ2-5; D gene: TRBD2; CDR3 protein: CASSAIAGEGTQYF
CDR3 length: 14; V gene: TRBV7-8; J gene: TRBJ2-5; D gene: -; CDR3 protein: CASSLATGRETQYF
CDR3 length: 14; V gene: TRBV19; J gene: TRBJ2-7; D gene: -; CDR3 protein: CASSIRGKVDEQYF
CDR3 length: 15; V gene: TRBV7-9; J gene: TRBJ2-7; D gene: -; CDR3 protein: CASSSPSSEVYEQYF
CDR3 length: 16; V gene: TRBV28; J gene: TRBJ1-5; D gene: -; CDR3 protein: CASSLFGAYSNQPQHF
CDR3 length: 20; V gene: TRBV12-2; J gene: TRBJ1-5; D gene: -; CDR3 protein: CASRLGNEGGRGSSNQPQHF
CDR3 length: 14; V gene: TRBV9; J gene: TRBJ2-7; D gene: -; CDR3 protein: CASSVALNIYEQYF
CDR3 length: 16; V gene: TRBV10-3; J gene: TRBJ2-3; D gene: TRBD2; CDR3 protein: CAISGVLAGSTDTQYF
CDR3 length: 11; V gene: TRBV6-5; J gene: TRBJ1-2; D gene: -; CDR3 protein: CASSQLYGYTF
CDR3 length: 13; V gene: TRBV12-3/TRBV12-4; J gene: TRBJ2-5; D gene: TRBD2; CDR3 protein: CASSLWGGETQYF
CDR3 length: 13; V gene: TRBV19; J gene: TRBJ1-2; D gene: -; CDR3 protein: CASSARQQGGYTF
CDR3 length: 18; V gene: TRBV4-2; J gene: TRBJ2-2; D gene: TRBD2; CDR3 protein: CASSPGASGRRAPRELFF
CDR3 length: 16; V gene: TRBV14; J gene: TRBJ2-2; D gene: TRBD1; CDR3 protein: CAKRQGGVPPTGELFF
CDR3 length: 13; V gene: TRBV6-5; J gene: TRBJ1-1; D gene: -; CDR3 protein: CASSPGFFTEAFF
CDR3 length: 15; V gene: TRBV6-1; J gene: TRBJ2-1; D gene: TRBD1; CDR3 protein: CASSEGPGGSFEQFF